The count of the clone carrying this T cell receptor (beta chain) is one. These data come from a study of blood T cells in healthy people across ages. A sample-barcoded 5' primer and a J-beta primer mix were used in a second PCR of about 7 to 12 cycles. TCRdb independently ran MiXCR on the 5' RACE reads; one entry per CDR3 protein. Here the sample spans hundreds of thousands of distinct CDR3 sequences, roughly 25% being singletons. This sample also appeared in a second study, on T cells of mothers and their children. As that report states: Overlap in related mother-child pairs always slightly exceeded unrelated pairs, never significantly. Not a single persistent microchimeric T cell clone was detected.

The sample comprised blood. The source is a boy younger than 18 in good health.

The CDR3, as DNA: TGTGCCAGCAGTTATTCCGGGACAGGGTATGAAGAGACCCAGTACTTC. Translating gives CASSYSGTGYEETQYF. V is TRBV6-6 and J is TRBJ2-5; 9 bases match TRBD1. V shed 3 bases, J shed 3 bases, and the junction held 8 bases outside the gene matches. CDR3 length: 16 amino acids. Looked up from germline, CDR1 is MNHNY and CDR2 is SVGAGI (reference sequence).